The next 6 T cell receptor beta chains were all read from a single sample in a study of glioma-infiltrating T cells after dendritic cell vaccination. Time point in this sample: after dendritic cell vaccination, including at tumor progression/relapse. The method was immunoSEQ multiplex PCR; TCRdb's version includes in-frame clones alone and lacks a portion of them. The table includes some 99,000 clones, about 85% detected once. Specimen: blood, collected after dendritic cell vaccination. The receptors come from a human donor with glioblastoma.

A word on this clone: Mismatch with germline at one junction end may stem from a read error. V usage is TRBV6-5 and J usage is TRBJ1-2; possibly TRBD1 for D (6 bases). From germline, CDR1 is MNHEY and CDR2 SVGAGI. The CDR3 loop spans 14 amino acids. The CDR3 DNA sequence: TGTGCCAGCAGTTACTCGTTTCCCCCCCACAGGGAGTGGTTC. Its protein is CASSYSFPPHREWF.

The DNA for the CDR3 is TGCGCCAGCAGCTTTGACAGGGAGTGGTATGGCTACACCTTC. It is translated as CASSFDREWYGYTF. The V and J genes are TRBV5-1 and TRBJ1-2; TRBD1 matches 7 bases. Germline V gives CDR1 SGHRS, CDR2 YFSETQ. The CDR3 contains 14 residues. Trimming cost V 2 bases and J 5 bases; bases outside gene matches: 6.

This clone was observed a handful of times. Here the CDR3 reads CASSSSRLLAGGPGSYNEQFF. CDR3 DNA: TGCGCCAGCAGCTCAAGTCGCCTACTAGCGGGAGGGCCTGGATCCTACAATGAGCAGTTCTTC. The chain links TRBV4-1 to TRBJ2-1, with TRBD2 matching 13 bases. Germline-derived CDR1 and CDR2 are MGHRA and YSYEKL. The CDR3 is made up of 21 amino acids. The ends lost 5 bases at V and 1 base at J; junction bases unmatched: 17.

This clone was seen only once. The chain combines TRBV5-6 with TRBJ1-6, with a tentative D call TRBD1 (5 bases). Trimming shortened V by 0 bases and J by 6 bases, and 10 bases separated the two germline ends. Germline CDR1 SGHDT, CDR2 YYEEEE. This CDR3 comprises 15 residues. DNA of the CDR3: TGTGCCAGCAGCTTGGGGGGCCCTCCTAATTCACCCCTCCACTTT. It yields the protein CASSLGGPPNSPLHF.

The chain has TRBV6-1 and TRBJ1-5, with TRBD1 matching over 9 bases. CDR3 length equals 15 residues. In germline, CDR1 is MNHNS, CDR2 SASEGT. The V segment lost 1 base and the J segment 4 bases; nucleotides outside the gene matches: 2. The CDR3 here is CASSEGTGENQPQHF. The CDR3 DNA is TGTGCCAGCAGTGAAGGGACAGGGGAGAATCAGCCCCAGCATTTT.

The rearrangement links TRBV4-1 to TRBJ1-1, with TRBD1 matching over 8 bases. Looked up from germline, CDR1 is MGHRA and CDR2 is YSYEKL. V lost 1 base, J lost 7 bases, and 8 bases stayed unmatched. The CDR3 length is 15 residues. The CDR3 loop is CASSQGTGKKREAFF. The DNA of the CDR3 is TGCGCCAGCAGCCAAGGGACAGGGAAAAAACGTGAAGCTTTCTTT.